The next 16 T cell receptor beta chains were all read from a single sample in a study of cytomegalovirus exposure and HLA in healthy donors. Use of 60 Vbeta and 13 Jbeta primers characterized the PCR. Data came from immunoSEQ multiplex PCR; TCRdb stores just in-frame clones and leaves some out. The sample consists of about 150,000 clones, about 88% of them appearing once. Sequencing was performed on PBMCs. These receptors all come from a man aged 25 to 40 in good health and CMV-seropositive.

Concerning this clone: An end of the junction does not agree with germline; a read error may underlie this. The chain links TRBV25-1 to TRBJ1-6; D is undetermined. The CDR3 has 14 amino acids. The germline V gene has CDR1 MGHDK and CDR2 SYGVNS. The CDR3 protein is CASNRRGYNSPLHF. In DNA, the CDR3 is TGTGCCAGCAATAGACGGGGTTATAATTCCCCCCTCCACTTT.

V gene TRBV5-1 combines with J gene TRBJ2-1; 10 bases agree with TRBD1. The CDR3 extends over 14 amino acids. Germline trimming cut 4 bases from V and 6 bases from J; bases unmatched to any gene: 4. The germline V gene has CDR1 SGHRS and CDR2 YFSETQ. Here the CDR3 DNA reads TGCGCCAGCAGCCCACGGACAGGGGGCAATGAGCAGTTCTTC. This encodes CASSPRTGGNEQFF.

The rearrangement links TRBV11-1 to TRBJ1-1; D gene unclear. The germline V gene has CDR1 SGHAT and CDR2 FQDESV (reference sequence). V lost 3 bases, J lost 4 bases, and 9 bases lay in between. The CDR3 is 13 residues long. The CDR3 loop is CASSFTRVTEAFF. DNA for the CDR3: TGTGCCAGCAGCTTTACTAGGGTCACTGAAGCTTTCTTT.

The chain links TRBV7-9 to TRBJ2-1; 8 bases are a match to TRBD2. Unmatched junction bases numbered 10, after V lost 6 bases and J lost 3 bases. CDR1 and CDR2 from the germline V gene are SEHNR and FQNEAQ (reference sequence). This CDR3 is 16 amino acids long. CDR3 in DNA: TGTGCCAGCAGTCCAAGCCTAGCGGGCTACTACAATGAGCAGTTCTTC. Translation gives CASSPSLAGYYNEQFF.

The chain uses TRBV7-2 and TRBJ2-5; D remains unclear. Trimming took off 5 bases at V and 5 bases at J, with 9 bases between the two ends. Germline loops: CDR1 SGHTA, CDR2 FQGNSA. This CDR3 spans 12 amino acids. The CDR3, as DNA: TGTGCCAGCAGCCCGTCGAGGGAGACCCAGTACTTC. Translated, it gives CASSPSRETQYF. Based on the CDR3 plus reference TRBV7-2 and TRBJ2-5, the full variable domain is GAGVSQSPSNKVTEKGKDVELRCDPISGHTALYWYRQSLGQGLEFLIYFQGNSAPDKSGLPSDRFSAERTGGSVSTLTIQRTQQEDSAVYLCASSPSRETQYFGPGTRLLVL.

The chain uses TRBV27 and TRBJ2-5, with TRBD1 identical over 9 bases. V was clipped by 4 bases and J by 3 bases; unmatched bases: 6. The CDR3 is 15 amino acids. Germline V lookup: CDR1 MNHEY, CDR2 SMNVEV (reference sequence). The CDR3 DNA reads as TGTGCCAGCAGTTCGTTCGGGACAGGGAAAGAGACCCAGTACTTC. This translates into CASSSFGTGKETQYF.

V and J are TRBV27 and TRBJ2-3; D is perhaps TRBD1 (6 bases). CDR1 is MNHEY and CDR2 is SMNVEV in the germline V gene (reference sequence). V lost 1 base and J 3 bases, leaving 8 bases between the germline ends. The CDR3 is made up of 14 amino acids. CDR3 amino acids: CASSLYGQTDTQYF. The DNA for the CDR3 is TGTGCCAGCAGTTTATATGGACAGACAGATACGCAGTATTTT.

The rearrangement links TRBV4-3 to TRBJ1-2; 8 positions agree with TRBD1. With 0 bases clipped from V and 4 bases from J, the junction kept 7 bases outside the gene matches. The germline V gene has CDR1 LGHNA and CDR2 YSLEER. The CDR3 is 16 residues long. The CDR3 here is CASSQDYDRGGYGYTF. DNA of the CDR3: TGCGCCAGCAGCCAAGACTATGACAGGGGAGGCTATGGCTACACCTTC.

The CDR3 region has the DNA TGTGCCAGCAGCGTAAAAGGGACTTACAATGAGCAGTTCTTC. It yields the protein CASSVKGTYNEQFF. V gene TRBV9 combines with J gene TRBJ2-1, with D possibly matching TRBD2 (6 bases). V was pared by 1 base and J by 4 bases, with 9 bases between. This CDR3 is built from 14 residues. The germline V gene encodes CDR1 SGDLS and CDR2 YYNGEE.

The rearrangement joins TRBV11-2 to TRBJ1-1; maybe TRBD1 (5 bases). Trimming shortened V by 1 base and J by 2 bases, and 8 bases separated the two germline ends. Germline assignment: CDR1 SGHAT and CDR2 FQNNGV. CDR3 length: 14 amino acids. CDR3 in DNA: TGTGCCAGCAGCTTAGTGGGGGGAAACACTGAAGCTTTCTTT. Its protein product is CASSLVGGNTEAFF.

This clone appeared once. This chain joins TRBV4-3 and TRBJ1-2; no firm D call. CDR3 length equals 14 residues. The V gene lost 0 bases and the J gene lost 7 bases, with 12 bases spanning the gap. Germline V gene data show CDR1 as LGHNA and CDR2 as YSLEER. The CDR3 loop is CASSQDLGGLGYTF. The CDR3 region has the DNA TGCGCCAGCAGCCAAGATCTGGGCGGGCTTGGCTACACCTTC.

This chain uses TRBV4-3 with TRBJ2-4; D might be TRBD2 (7 bases). The CDR3 is 18 residues long. Trimming removed 0 bases at V and 1 base at J, with 16 bases between. Germline V gene sequence: CDR1 LGHNA, CDR2 YSLEER. CDR3 protein: CASSQDPRGGWAKNIQYF. The CDR3 DNA sequence: TGCGCCAGCAGCCAAGATCCCAGGGGAGGGTGGGCCAAAAACATTCAGTACTTC.

CDR3 residues: CASSQDLAQPQHF. CDR3 sequence (DNA): TGTGCCAGCAGCCAAGACTTGGCTCAGCCCCAGCATTTT. The chain has TRBV14 and TRBJ1-5; no firm D call. Germline CDR1 SGHDN, CDR2 FVKESK. The V end was cut by 0 bases, the J end by 6 bases, with 6 bases between. This CDR3 spans 13 amino acids. The entire variable domain, with the rest obtained from reference TRBV14 and TRBJ1-5, is as follows: EAGVTQFPSHSVIEKGQTVTLRCDPISGHDNLYWYRRVMGKEIKFLLHFVKESKQDESGMPNNRFLAERTGGTYSTLKVQPAELEDSGVYFCASSQDLAQPQHFGDGTRLSIL.

J is TRBJ2-1 and V is TRBV11-1, with 9 bases aligning to TRBD1. CDR3 size: 15 residues. The V segment lost 2 bases and the J segment 4 bases; nucleotides outside the gene matches: 3. Germline-derived CDR1 and CDR2 are SGHAT and FQDESV (reference sequence). CDR3: CASSLLQGAYNEQFF. CDR3 nucleotide sequence: TGTGCCAGCAGCTTATTACAGGGGGCTTACAATGAGCAGTTCTTC.

This clone showed up just once. The chain couples TRBV11-3 to TRBJ2-3; no clear D gene. The CDR3 runs to 17 residues. V was shortened by 1 base and J by 0 bases, with 14 bases between the two germline ends. Germline-derived CDR1 and CDR2 are SGHNT and YENEEA. DNA for the CDR3: TGTGCCAGCAGCTTAGCCACTTACTTGATGAGCACAGATACGCAGTATTTT. Its protein product is CASSLATYLMSTDTQYF.

This chain links TRBV4-2 with TRBJ2-1, with 7 bases aligning to TRBD2. CDR3 length equals 16 residues. Per germline, CDR1 LGHNA and CDR2 YNFKEQ. V dropped 0 bases and J dropped 1; count of bases not matched to a gene: 3. CDR3 protein: CASSQDGEGSYNEQFF. In DNA, the CDR3 is TGTGCCAGCAGCCAAGATGGGGAGGGATCCTACAATGAGCAGTTCTTC.